This TCR beta chain was observed in a study of OX40 agonist ivuxolimab in advanced cancers. Overall study context: Participants averaged 60 years of age (range about 23 to 90) and were about 85% male.

The V and J ends lost 5 bases and 8 bases, in that order; junction bases with no gene match: 3. The CDR3 is made up of 12 amino acids. Per germline, CDR1 MDHEN and CDR2 SYDVKM. Produced via immunoSEQ multiplex PCR; TCRdb's table is partial and in-frame only. Of 81,000 or so clones in the sample, roughly nine tenths were seen once. The V gene is TRBV28, the J gene TRBJ2-4, with 7 bases aligning to TRBD1. Sequencing used CD4+ or CD8+ T cells sorted from blood, obtained in a trial of the OX40 agonist ivuxolimab. The TCR originated in an adult with an advanced solid tumor such as melanoma, head and neck, liver or kidney cancer. The CDR3 spells CASSNRGYIQYF. The CDR3, as DNA: TGTGCCAGCAGTAACAGGGGCTACATTCAGTACTTC.